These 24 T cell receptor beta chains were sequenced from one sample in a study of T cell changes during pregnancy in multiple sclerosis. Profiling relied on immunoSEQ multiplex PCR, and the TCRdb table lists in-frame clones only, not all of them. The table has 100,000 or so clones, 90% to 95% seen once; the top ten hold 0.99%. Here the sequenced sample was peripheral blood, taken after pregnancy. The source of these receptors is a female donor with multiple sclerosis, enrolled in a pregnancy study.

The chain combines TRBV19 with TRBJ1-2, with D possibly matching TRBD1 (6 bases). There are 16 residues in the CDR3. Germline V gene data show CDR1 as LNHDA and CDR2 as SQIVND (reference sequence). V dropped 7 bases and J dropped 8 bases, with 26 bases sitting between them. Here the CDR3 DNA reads TGTGCCAGTATCAACCGGGACATCCCTTGGGGGTCCGGCTACACCTTC. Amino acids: CASINRDIPWGSGYTF.

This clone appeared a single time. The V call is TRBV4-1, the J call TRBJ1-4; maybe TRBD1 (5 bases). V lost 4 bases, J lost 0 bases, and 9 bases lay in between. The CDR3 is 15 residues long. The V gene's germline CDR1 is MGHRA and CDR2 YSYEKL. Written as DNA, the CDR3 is TGCGCCAGCAGCCCTCAGGGCACAACTAATGAAAAACTGTTTTTT. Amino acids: CASSPQGTTNEKLFF.

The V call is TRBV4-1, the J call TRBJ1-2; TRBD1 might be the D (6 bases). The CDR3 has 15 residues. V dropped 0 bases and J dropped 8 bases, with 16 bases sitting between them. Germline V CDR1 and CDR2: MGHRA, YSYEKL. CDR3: CASSQEGGTSRGYTF. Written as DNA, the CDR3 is TGCGCCAGCAGCCAAGAGGGAGGGACATCGAGAGGCTACACCTTC.

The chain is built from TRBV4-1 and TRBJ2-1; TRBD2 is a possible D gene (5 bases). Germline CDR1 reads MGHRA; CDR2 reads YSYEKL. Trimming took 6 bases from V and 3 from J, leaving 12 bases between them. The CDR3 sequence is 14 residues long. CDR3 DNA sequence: TGCGCCAGCAGTTACCGTGGAGGCTACAATGAGCAGTTCTTC. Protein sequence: CASSYRGGYNEQFF.

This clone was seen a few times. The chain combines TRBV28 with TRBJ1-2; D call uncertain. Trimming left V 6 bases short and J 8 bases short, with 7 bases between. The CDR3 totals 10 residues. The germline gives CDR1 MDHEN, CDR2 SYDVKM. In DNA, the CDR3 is TGTGCCAGCAGACAAATCGGCTACACCTTC. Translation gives CASRQIGYTF.

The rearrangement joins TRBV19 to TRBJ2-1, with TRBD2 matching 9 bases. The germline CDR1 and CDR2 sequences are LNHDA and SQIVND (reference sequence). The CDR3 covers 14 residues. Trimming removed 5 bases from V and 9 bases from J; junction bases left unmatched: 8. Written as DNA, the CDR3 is TGTGCCAGTAGTCATGCTAGCGGGAAGGGTGAGCAGTTCTTC. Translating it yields CASSHASGKGEQFF.

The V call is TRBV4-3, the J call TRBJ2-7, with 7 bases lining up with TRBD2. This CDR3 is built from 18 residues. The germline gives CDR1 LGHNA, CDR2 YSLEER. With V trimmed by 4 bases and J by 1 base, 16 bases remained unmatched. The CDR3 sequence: CASSPFGTGGQNSYEQYF. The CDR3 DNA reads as TGCGCCAGCAGCCCCTTTGGGACGGGAGGCCAGAATTCCTACGAGCAGTACTTC.

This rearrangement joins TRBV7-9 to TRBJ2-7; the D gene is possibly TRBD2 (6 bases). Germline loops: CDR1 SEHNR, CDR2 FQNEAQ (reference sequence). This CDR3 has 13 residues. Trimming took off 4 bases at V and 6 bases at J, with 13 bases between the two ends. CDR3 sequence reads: CASSSHRSGEQYF. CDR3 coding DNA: TGTGCCAGCAGCTCCCACCGTAGCGGCGAGCAGTACTTC.

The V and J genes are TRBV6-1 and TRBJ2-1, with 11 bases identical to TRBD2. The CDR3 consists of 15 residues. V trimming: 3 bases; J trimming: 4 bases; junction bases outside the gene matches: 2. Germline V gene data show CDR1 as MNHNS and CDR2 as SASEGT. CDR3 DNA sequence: TGTGCCAGCAGTGAGGGACTAGCGGCGTACAATGAGCAGTTCTTC. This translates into CASSEGLAAYNEQFF.

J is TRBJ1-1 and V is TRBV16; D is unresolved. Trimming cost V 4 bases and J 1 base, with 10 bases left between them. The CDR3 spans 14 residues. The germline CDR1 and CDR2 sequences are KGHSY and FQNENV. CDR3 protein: CASSPRGENTEAFF. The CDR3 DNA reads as TGTGCCAGCAGCCCTCGGGGAGAGAACACTGAAGCTTTCTTT.

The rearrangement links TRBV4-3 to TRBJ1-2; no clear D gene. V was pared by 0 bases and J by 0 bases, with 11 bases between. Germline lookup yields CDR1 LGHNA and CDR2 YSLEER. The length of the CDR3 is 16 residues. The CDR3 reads CASSQDLSQSNYGYTF. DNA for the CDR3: TGCGCCAGCAGCCAAGATCTGTCGCAGTCTAACTATGGCTACACCTTC.

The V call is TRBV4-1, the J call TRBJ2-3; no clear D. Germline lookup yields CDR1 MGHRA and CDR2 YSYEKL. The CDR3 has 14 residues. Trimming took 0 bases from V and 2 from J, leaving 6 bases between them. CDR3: CASSQDQATDTQYF. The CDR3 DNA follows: TGCGCCAGCAGCCAAGATCAGGCCACAGATACGCAGTATTTT.

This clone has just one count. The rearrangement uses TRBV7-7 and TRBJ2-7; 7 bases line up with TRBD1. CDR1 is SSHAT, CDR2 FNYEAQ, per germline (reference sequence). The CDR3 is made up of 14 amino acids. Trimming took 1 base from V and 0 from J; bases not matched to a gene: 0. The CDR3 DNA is TGTGCCAGCAGCTTAGACAGGGGCTCCTACGAGCAGTACTTC. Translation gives CASSLDRGSYEQYF.

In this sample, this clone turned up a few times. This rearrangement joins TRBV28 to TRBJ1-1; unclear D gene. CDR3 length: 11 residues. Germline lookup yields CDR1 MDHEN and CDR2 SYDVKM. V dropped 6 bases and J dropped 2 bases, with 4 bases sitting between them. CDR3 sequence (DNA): TGTGCCAGCAGCTCCAACACTGAAGCTTTCTTT. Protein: CASSSNTEAFF.

CDR3 coding DNA: TGTGCCAGCAGTTTACACAGGGTCAGCTCAGGCACTGAAGCTTTCTTT. As protein: CASSLHRVSSGTEAFF. V and J are TRBV27 and TRBJ1-1, with a tentative D call TRBD1 (6 bases). CDR1 MNHEY and CDR2 SMNVEV come from the germline V gene (reference sequence). This CDR3 is 16 amino acids long. Trimming took off 2 bases at V and 4 bases at J, with 17 bases between the two ends.

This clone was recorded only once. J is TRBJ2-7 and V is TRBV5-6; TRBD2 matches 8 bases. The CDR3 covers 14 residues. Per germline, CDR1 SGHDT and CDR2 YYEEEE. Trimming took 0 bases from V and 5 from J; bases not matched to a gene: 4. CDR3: CASSLGGGSNEQYF. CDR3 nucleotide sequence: TGTGCCAGCAGCTTGGGCGGGGGGTCCAACGAGCAGTACTTC. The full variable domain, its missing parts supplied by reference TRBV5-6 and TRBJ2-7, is DAGVTQSPTHLIKTRGQQVTLRCSPKSGHDTVSWYQQALGQGPQFIFQYYEEEERQRGNFPDRFSGHQFPNYSSELNVNALLLGDSALYLCASSLGGGSNEQYFGPGTRLTVT.

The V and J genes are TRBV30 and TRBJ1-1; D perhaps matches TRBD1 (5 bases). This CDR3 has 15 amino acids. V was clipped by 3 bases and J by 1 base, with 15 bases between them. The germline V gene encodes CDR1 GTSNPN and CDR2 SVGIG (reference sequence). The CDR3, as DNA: TGTGCCTGGAGAACAGGTCAGGGTTGGAACACTGAAGCTTTCTTT. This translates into CAWRTGQGWNTEAFF.

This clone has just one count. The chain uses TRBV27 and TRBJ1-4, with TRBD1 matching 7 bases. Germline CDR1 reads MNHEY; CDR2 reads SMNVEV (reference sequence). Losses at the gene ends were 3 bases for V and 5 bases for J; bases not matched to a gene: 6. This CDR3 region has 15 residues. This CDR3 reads CASSFFRDSNEKLFF. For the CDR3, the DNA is TGTGCCAGCAGTTTCTTCCGGGACAGCAATGAAAAACTGTTTTTT.

As DNA, the CDR3 is TGCGCCAGCAGCCAAGACAGGGGGCTCGAAGATACGCAGTATTTT. Amino acid sequence: CASSQDRGLEDTQYF. The chain joins TRBV4-1 to TRBJ2-3, with TRBD1 identical over 8 bases. Germline CDR1 MGHRA, CDR2 YSYEKL. Trimming took 0 bases from V and 5 from J; bases not matched to a gene: 4. CDR3 size: 15 residues.

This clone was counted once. CDR3 residues: CASSIRTGSYEQYF. The CDR3 DNA is TGTGCCAGTAGTATCCGGACAGGGTCCTACGAGCAGTACTTC. The chain uses TRBV19 and TRBJ2-7; 8 bases fit TRBD1. Germline values: CDR1 LNHDA, CDR2 SQIVND (reference sequence). CDR3 size: 14 residues. J gave up 1 base and V 3 bases, and 2 bases lay outside the gene matches.

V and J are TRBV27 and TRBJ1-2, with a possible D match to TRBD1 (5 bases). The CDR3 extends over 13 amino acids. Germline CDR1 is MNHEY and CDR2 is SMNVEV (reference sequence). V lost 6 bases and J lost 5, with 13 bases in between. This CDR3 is CASRGDGLYGYTF. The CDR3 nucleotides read TGTGCCAGCAGGGGGGACGGACTATATGGCTACACCTTC.

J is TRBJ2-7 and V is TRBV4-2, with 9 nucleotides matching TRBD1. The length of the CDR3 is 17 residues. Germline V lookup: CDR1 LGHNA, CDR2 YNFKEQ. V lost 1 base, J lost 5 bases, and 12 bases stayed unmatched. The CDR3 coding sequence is TGTGCCAGCAGCCAAGTTTCTCCTTCGGGACAGGGTGACGAGCAGTACTTC. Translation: CASSQVSPSGQGDEQYF.

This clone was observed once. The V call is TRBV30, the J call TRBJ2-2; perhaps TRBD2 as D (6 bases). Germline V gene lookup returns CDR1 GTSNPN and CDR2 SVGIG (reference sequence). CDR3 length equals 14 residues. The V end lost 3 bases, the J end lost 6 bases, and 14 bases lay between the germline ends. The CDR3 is CAWSRGFSAGELFF. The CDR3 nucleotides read TGTGCCTGGAGCCGGGGGTTTTCCGCCGGGGAGCTGTTTTTT.

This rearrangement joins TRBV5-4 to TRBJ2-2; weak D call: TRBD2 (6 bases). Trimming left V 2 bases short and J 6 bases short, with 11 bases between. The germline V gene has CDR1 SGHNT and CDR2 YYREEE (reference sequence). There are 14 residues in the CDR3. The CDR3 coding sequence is TGTGCCAGCAGCTTTGGAGGGACGGCCGGGGAGCTGTTTTTT. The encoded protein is CASSFGGTAGELFF.